The clone carrying this TCR beta chain showed up many times. What it binds is unknown. V was cut by 3 bases and J by 6 bases, with 17 bases left in between. This CDR3 has 16 amino acids. The time point was: newly diagnosed GD, antithyroid drugs for less than 3 months. Extracted RNA from PBMCs served as the source of the TCR library. This specimen comes from a study of regulatory T cells in long-lasting Graves disease. The overall study: Patients newly diagnosed with Graves' had been on antithyroid drugs for under 3 months.

Regarding the study as a whole: More public clonotypes were shared by persistent patients (approximately 3,000) than by new patients (more than 950).

Arm-PCR of CDR3 regions and iRepertoire HTBI primers were the basis on which TCR beta libraries were built. TCRdb reprocessed the multiplex PCR reads with MiXCR, giving one entry per CDR3 protein. The sample lists about 360,000 distinct CDR3 sequences, about a sixth occurring once. These data also formed part of another study, on T cells in Graves' hyperthyroidism and ophthalmopathy. That report notes: Pregnant or lactating patients were excluded, as were those with uncontrolled infection or other autoimmune disease. Ophthalmopathy was predicted by the model a median of 6.5 months ahead of onset.

The receptor comes from a woman under 30 with Graves disease. The rearrangement joins TRBV12-3 or TRBV12-4 to TRBJ2-2; D may be TRBD1 (6 bases). The sample consisted of peripheral blood mononuclear cells (PBMCs), taken at new diagnosis, from a patient treated with antithyroid drugs. This CDR3 reads CASSLRGRGTPGELFF. For the CDR3, the DNA is TGTGCCAGCAGTTTGAGGGGGAGAGGGACACCCGGGGAGCTGTTTTTT.